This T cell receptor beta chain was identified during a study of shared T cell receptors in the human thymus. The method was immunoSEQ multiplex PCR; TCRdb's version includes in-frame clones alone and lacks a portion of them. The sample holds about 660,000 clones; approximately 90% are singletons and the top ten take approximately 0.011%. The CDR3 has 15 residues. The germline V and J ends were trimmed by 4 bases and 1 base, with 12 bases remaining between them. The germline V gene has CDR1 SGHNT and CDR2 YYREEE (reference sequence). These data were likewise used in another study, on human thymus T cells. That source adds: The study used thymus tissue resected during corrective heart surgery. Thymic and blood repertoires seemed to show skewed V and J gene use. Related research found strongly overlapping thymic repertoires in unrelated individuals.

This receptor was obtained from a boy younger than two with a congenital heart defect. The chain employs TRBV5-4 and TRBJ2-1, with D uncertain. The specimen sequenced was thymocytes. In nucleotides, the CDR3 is TGTGCCAGCAGCAGTAGAAAAACTTCCTACAATGAGCAGTTCTTC. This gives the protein CASSSRKTSYNEQFF.